Below, 5 T cell receptor beta chains from the same sample are listed, as sequenced in a study of cytomegalovirus exposure and HLA in healthy donors. The PCR had 60 Vbeta and 13 Jbeta primers. Assay used: immunoSEQ multiplex PCR; TCRdb lists only in-frame clones, some missing. The table lists about 200,000 clones, more than 80% of them singletons. Sequenced material: PBMCs. Receptor source: a man aged 25-40 years in good health and CMV-seronegative.

A single count supports this clone. The chain combines TRBV19 with TRBJ2-7, with TRBD2 matching 7 bases. V dropped 1 base and J dropped 7; count of bases not matched to a gene: 7. The CDR3 length is 14 residues. The germline gives CDR1 LNHDA, CDR2 SQIVND (reference sequence). The CDR3 region is CASSIAAGLGEQYF. CDR3 DNA sequence: TGTGCCAGTAGTATAGCAGCGGGGCTAGGAGAGCAGTACTTC. Drawing the rest from reference TRBV19 and TRBJ2-7, the complete variable domain is DGGITQSPKYLFRKEGQNVTLSCEQNLNHDAMYWYRQDPGQGLRLIYYSQIVNDFQKGDIAEGYSVSREKKESFPLTVTSAQKNPTAFYLCASSIAAGLGEQYFGPGTRLTVT.

The V and J genes are TRBV13 and TRBJ2-5; TRBD1 aligns across 10 bases. CDR1 and CDR2 (germline): PRHDT, FYEKMQ (reference sequence). CDR3 length: 14 amino acids. With 5 bases clipped from V and 6 bases from J, the junction kept 6 bases outside the gene matches. CDR3 coding DNA: TGTGCCAGCAGCCAGACAGGGGGCTGGCAGACCCAGTACTTC. Protein: CASSQTGGWQTQYF.

J is TRBJ2-7 and V is TRBV5-6; 8 nucleotides line up with TRBD2. The CDR3 is 14 amino acids. Germline CDR1 is SGHDT and CDR2 is YYEEEE. Trimming took 7 bases from V and 6 from J; bases not matched to a gene: 12. The CDR3 DNA sequence: TGTGCCAGCGCAGTCGCGGGACTAGGGAGCGAGCAGTACTTC. This encodes CASAVAGLGSEQYF.

The V and J genes are TRBV4-3 and TRBJ2-4; tentatively, D is TRBD2 (6 bases). The CDR3 runs 16 residues. Germline V lookup: CDR1 LGHNA, CDR2 YSLEER. The V end lost 0 bases, the J end lost 1 base, and 10 bases lay between the germline ends. As DNA, the CDR3 is TGCGCCAGCAGCCAAGAGGAACGGGGGGCCAAAAACATTCAGTACTTC. This encodes CASSQEERGAKNIQYF.

This chain links TRBV13 with TRBJ2-5; 7 nucleotides agree with TRBD2. Per germline, CDR1 PRHDT and CDR2 FYEKMQ (reference sequence). The CDR3 spans 14 residues. The ends lost 1 base at V and 5 bases at J; junction bases unmatched: 4. This chain's CDR3 is CASSLVGREETQYF. DNA of the CDR3: TGTGCCAGCAGCTTAGTTGGGCGGGAGGAGACCCAGTACTTC.